The TCR beta chain described here comes from a study of cytotoxic CD8 clonotypes in ibrutinib-treated CLL. Overall study findings and caveats: The study sampled sustained-remission and progressing patients at different times.

To note about this clone: Antigen: not known.

The ends lost 3 bases at V and 6 bases at J; junction bases unmatched: 10. The germline V gene encodes CDR1 MDHEN and CDR2 SYDVKM. This CDR3 region has 16 residues. Library input was around 2.1 micrograms of DNA from cryopreserved PBMCs. The intended depth for sequencing was 1 in 200,000 to 1 in 1 million T cells. Sequencing used immunoSEQ multiplex PCR; TCRdb keeps in-frame clones, though not all of them. Of about 28,000 clones in the sample, about three fifths are singletons; the top ten hold 13% to 15%. The gene calls are TRBV28 and TRBJ2-4; TRBD2 matches 8 bases. Material: PBMCs, obtained before ibrutinib treatment. The receptor was isolated from a human donor with chronic lymphocytic leukemia. The CDR3 region is CASSLQLAGSGNIQYF. CDR3 bases: TGTGCCAGCAGTTTGCAATTAGCGGGATCGGGAAACATTCAGTACTTC.